The 14 T cell receptor beta chains reported below all come from one sample, sequenced in a study of control samples from healthy donors and cancer patients. The assay was immunoSEQ multiplex PCR, and TCRdb's table has in-frame clones only and misses some. The profile shows some 74,000 clones, more than 80% of them singletons. Sequencing input: blood. The receptor source for this set is a man aged 55 to 69 in good health.

The CDR3 is CASSSSTYEQYF. DNA of the CDR3: TGTGCCAGCAGCTCGTCGACCTACGAGCAGTACTTC. The chain uses TRBV5-4 and TRBJ2-7; the D is unclear. V was pared by 3 bases and J by 2 bases, with 6 bases between. Looked up from germline, CDR1 is SGHNT and CDR2 is YYREEE (reference sequence). The CDR3 totals 12 residues.

This CDR3 is CASSLVGGGKLFF. CDR3 DNA sequence: TGTGCCAGCAGCTTAGTAGGTGGGGGAAAACTGTTTTTT. V and J are TRBV11-2 and TRBJ1-4, with D possibly TRBD1 on 5 matching bases. The CDR3 sequence is 13 residues long. V was cut by 1 base and J by 10 bases, with 10 bases left in between. CDR1 and CDR2 from the germline V gene are SGHAT and FQNNGV.

The CDR3 loop reads CASSPDRGLDSPLHF. CDR3 bases: TGTGCCAGCAGCCCCGACAGGGGTTTGGATTCACCCCTCCACTTT. The chain employs TRBV7-8 and TRBJ1-6; TRBD1 matches at 8 bases. The CDR3 length is 15 residues. Germline V gives CDR1 SGHVS, CDR2 FQNEAQ. With V trimmed by 5 bases and J by 8 bases, 8 bases remained unmatched.

The table lists this clone with a count of one. V gene TRBV7-9 combines with J gene TRBJ1-1; D remains ambiguous. Trimming took off 4 bases at V and 6 bases at J, with 6 bases between the two ends. Germline CDR1 and CDR2: SEHNR and FQNEAQ (reference sequence). This CDR3 contains 11 residues. CDR3 in DNA: TGTGCCAGCAGCTACAGTGCTGAAGCTTTCTTT. It is translated as CASSYSAEAFF. The full variable domain, rest sourced from reference TRBV7-9 and TRBJ1-1, is DTGVSQNPRHKITKRGQNVTFRCDPISEHNRLYWYRQTLGQGPEFLTYFQNEAQLEKSRLLSDRFSAERPKGSFSTLEIQRTEQGDSAMYLCASSYSAEAFFGQGTRLTVV.

CDR3 amino acids: CASSFGSVLPQHF. The CDR3 DNA follows: TGTGCCAGCAGTTTCGGATCTGTTCTGCCCCAGCATTTT. The J gene is TRBJ1-5, the V gene TRBV12-3 or TRBV12-4; D gene uncertain. The CDR3 length is 13 residues. V was pared by 3 bases and J by 9 bases, with 12 bases between.

The rearrangement links TRBV7-2 to TRBJ2-3; D assignment may be TRBD1 or TRBD2 (5 bases each). The CDR3 loop spans 16 amino acids. V was shortened by 2 bases and J by 4 bases, with 16 bases between the two germline ends. The germline gives CDR1 SGHTA, CDR2 FQGNSA. The CDR3 reads CASSLQGRRRADTQYF. The CDR3 DNA reads as TGTGCCAGCAGCTTACAGGGCCGTAGGCGGGCAGATACGCAGTATTTT.

There are a few counts of this clone. V and J are TRBV6-2 or TRBV6-3 and TRBJ2-7; D remains unclear. V was cut by 4 bases and J by 3 bases, with 13 bases left in between. Germline CDR1 reads MNHEY; CDR2 reads SVGEGT. CDR3 length: 14 residues. This CDR3 reads CASSLAFRLYEQYF. CDR3 nucleotides: TGTGCCAGCAGTTTAGCCTTTCGACTCTACGAGCAGTACTTC.

V gene TRBV6-6 combines with J gene TRBJ1-4; D gene uncertain. CDR3 size: 19 residues. V lost 6 bases and J lost 2, with 25 bases in between. Germline lookup yields CDR1 MNHNY and CDR2 SVGAGI (reference sequence). The CDR3 nucleotides are TGTGCCAGCAGCTTCCCCGGCGGAAGGTCGAGGTCTACTAATGAAAAACTGTTTTTT. Translation: CASSFPGGRSRSTNEKLFF.

The genes are TRBV7-9 and TRBJ2-2; possibly TRBD2 for D (5 bases). V lost 8 bases and J lost 5, with 18 bases in between. This CDR3 region has 15 residues. Germline loops: CDR1 SEHNR, CDR2 FQNEAQ (reference sequence). For the CDR3, the DNA is TGTGCCAGCCGCAAAACAACCGGAGGTACCGGGGAGCTGTTTTTT. Translated, it gives CASRKTTGGTGELFF.

For this clone: Other DNA sequences in the same sample also yield this CDR3. The chain recombines TRBV12-5 with TRBJ1-2; D not resolved. Germline CDR1 reads LGHNT; CDR2 reads FRNRAP. The V end was cut by 5 bases, the J end by 4 bases, with 11 bases between. CDR3 size: 13 residues. Here the CDR3 reads CASGTPTGYGYTF. In nucleotides, the CDR3 is TGTGCTAGTGGTACCCCGACCGGCTATGGCTACACCTTC.

This chain connects TRBV6-2 or TRBV6-3 to TRBJ2-7; TRBD2 is a possible D gene (5 bases). The V gene's germline CDR1 is MNHEY and CDR2 SVGEGT. The CDR3 runs to 15 residues. V lost 5 bases, J lost 0 bases, and 14 bases lay in between. CDR3 nucleotide sequence: TGTGCCAGCAGTCCACGGAGAGGGAGCTCCTACGAGCAGTACTTC. This codes for CASSPRRGSSYEQYF.

Written as DNA, the CDR3 is TGTGCCAGCAGCCCAATAAAAGAACAGGACAGAATCTCTGGAAACACCATATATTTT. Its translation: CASSPIKEQDRISGNTIYF. The chain recombines TRBV7-9 with TRBJ1-3, with a possible D match to TRBD1 (6 bases). This CDR3 has 19 residues. Germline CDR1 SEHNR, CDR2 FQNEAQ (reference sequence). V lost 5 bases and J 0 bases, leaving 23 bases between the germline ends.

The sample holds many counts of this clone. This rearrangement joins TRBV10-3 to TRBJ1-6, with 8 bases identical to TRBD1. The CDR3 runs to 16 residues. V gave up 0 bases and J gave up 15 bases; unmatched junction bases: 13. From germline, CDR1 is ENHRY and CDR2 SYGVKD. In nucleotides, the CDR3 is TGTGCCATCAGTGAGTCCATGGACAGGGTCAAGAAGTTCCTCCACTTT. Translation gives CAISESMDRVKKFLHF.

The J gene is TRBJ2-1, the V gene TRBV10-3, with TRBD1 identical over 11 bases. Germline V CDR1 and CDR2: ENHRY, SYGVKD. V lost 4 bases, J lost 0 bases, and 8 bases stayed unmatched. The CDR3 has 18 residues. The CDR3 spells CAISGGTGGLGSYNEQFF. Written as DNA, the CDR3 is TGTGCCATCAGTGGTGGGACAGGGGGACTAGGCTCCTACAATGAGCAGTTCTTC.